The 19 T cell receptor beta chains presented below share a single source sample, sequenced in a study of metastatic and nonmetastatic thyroid tumors. TCRdb reanalyzed the PCR reads via MiXCR. The repertoire holds 25,000 to 35,000 clones, around 16% seen once, with over 3.5% in the top ten. Patients were all untreated before their thyroid surgery. Specimen: blood. These TCRs come from a female donor with papillary thyroid cancer or a benign thyroid nodule (not recorded which). Some clones in this sample may be carry-over from other donors' samples.

The chain carries TRBV27 and TRBJ1-6, with D unresolved. This CDR3 is built from 12 residues. Trimming shortened V by 6 bases and J by 4 bases, and 4 bases separated the two germline ends. CDR1 is MNHEY, CDR2 SMNVEV, per germline (reference sequence). The CDR3 DNA reads TGTGCCAGCAGAGATTATAATTCACCCCTCCACTTT. Amino acid sequence: CASRDYNSPLHF.

A remark on this clone: A much larger clone lies a single base off, so this may be a read error. This chain links TRBV28 with TRBJ2-1, with 9 bases lining up with TRBD2. The germline V gene encodes CDR1 MDHEN and CDR2 SYDVKM. The length of the CDR3 is 15 residues. The CDR3 here is CASSLEAGGYNAQFF. The CDR3 DNA follows: TGTGCCAGCAGTTTGGAAGCGGGGGGTTACAATGCGCAGTTCTTC.

Many counts were recorded for this clone. This chain links TRBV10-2 with TRBJ1-2; 8 nucleotides agree with TRBD1. The CDR3 totals 19 residues. V was pared by 6 bases and J by 0 bases, with 18 bases of the junction left unmatched. Germline assignment: CDR1 WSHSY and CDR2 SAAADI. The CDR3 region has the DNA TGCGCCAGCAGGTCGTTTCTCGGGCGACAGGGGACTTCTAACTATGGCTACACCTTC. This codes for CASRSFLGRQGTSNYGYTF.

The chain joins TRBV5-4 to TRBJ1-1, with D perhaps matching TRBD1 (6 bases). V was trimmed by 0 bases and J by 7 bases, leaving 16 bases between them. The CDR3 runs 15 residues. CDR1 and CDR2 from the germline V gene are SGHNT and YYREEE (reference sequence). CDR3 nucleotide sequence: TGTGCCAGCAGCTTGGAATCAGGGGAGGTGGATGAAGCTTTCTTT. Its protein is CASSLESGEVDEAFF. Full variable domain (outside the CDR3, taken from reference TRBV5-4 and TRBJ1-1): ETGVTQSPTHLIKTRGQQVTLRCSSQSGHNTVSWYQQALGQGPQFIFQYYREEENGRGNFPPRFSGLQFPNYSSELNVNALELDDSALYLCASSLESGEVDEAFFGQGTRLTVV.

Only a few counts were recorded for this clone. This chain uses TRBV27 with TRBJ1-4; D is uncertain. CDR3 length equals 16 residues. The germline V and J ends were trimmed by 1 base and 8 bases, with 17 bases remaining between them. CDR1 is MNHEY, CDR2 SMNVEV, per germline (reference sequence). This CDR3 is CASSLFGRSYKEKLFF. The CDR3 DNA is TGTGCCAGCAGTTTATTTGGTCGGTCATATAAAGAAAAACTGTTTTTT.

This clone is medium-sized in the sample. CDR3: CASSLFSGGTYEQYF. In nucleotides, the CDR3 is TGTGCCAGCAGTTTATTTTCGGGGGGTACCTACGAGCAGTACTTC. This chain connects TRBV28 to TRBJ2-7, with 7 bases fitting TRBD2. V shed 1 base, J shed 2 bases, and the junction held 5 bases outside the gene matches. The CDR3 has 15 residues. Germline lookup yields CDR1 MDHEN and CDR2 SYDVKM.

There are many counts of this clone. The CDR3 spells CASRPGLATYEQYF. CDR3 sequence (DNA): TGTGCCAGCAGACCGGGACTAGCGACCTACGAGCAGTACTTC. The J gene is TRBJ2-7, the V gene TRBV2, with TRBD2 matching 10 bases. The CDR3 length is 14 residues. The germline V gene has CDR1 SNHLY and CDR2 FYNNEI. V lost 6 bases, J lost 2 bases, and 4 bases stayed unmatched.

There are many counts of this clone. V and J are TRBV5-1 and TRBJ2-5; 9 bases agree with TRBD1. CDR1 SGHRS and CDR2 YFSETQ come from the germline V gene. Trimming removed 6 bases from V and 3 bases from J; junction bases left unmatched: 9. The CDR3 extends over 15 amino acids. The CDR3 is CASMQLTGGEETQYF. The CDR3 DNA is TGCGCCAGCATGCAACTGACAGGGGGGGAAGAGACCCAGTACTTC.

This clone appeared a few times. The chain carries TRBV11-1 and TRBJ2-1; TRBD2 matches 7 bases. Looked up from germline, CDR1 is SGHAT and CDR2 is FQDESV (reference sequence). This CDR3 is built from 15 residues. V trimming: 0 bases; J trimming: 7 bases; junction bases outside the gene matches: 6. In DNA, the CDR3 is TGTGCCAGCAGCTTAGCGACCGGGGGGTGGAATGAGCAGTTCTTC. This codes for CASSLATGGWNEQFF. The full variable domain, completed using reference TRBV11-1 and TRBJ2-1, is EAEVAQSPRYKITEKSQAVAFWCDPISGHATLYWYRQILGQGPELLVQFQDESVVDDSQLPKDRFSAERLKGVDSTLKIQPAELGDSAMYLCASSLATGGWNEQFFGPGTRLTVL.

This clone appeared a single time. V and J are TRBV5-1 and TRBJ1-6, with a tentative D call TRBD1 (5 bases). Germline-derived CDR1 and CDR2 are SGHRS and YFSETQ. CDR3 length: 14 residues. V was trimmed by 0 bases and J by 8 bases, leaving 9 bases between them. CDR3 region: CASSLAGGDSPLHF. Here the CDR3 DNA reads TGCGCCAGCAGCTTGGCCGGGGGAGATTCACCCCTCCACTTT.

There are many counts of this clone. The chain has TRBV19 and TRBJ1-5; D gene ambiguous. CDR3 size: 15 residues. Germline CDR1 LNHDA, CDR2 SQIVND (reference sequence). V was pared by 5 bases and J by 0 bases, with 11 bases between. In DNA form, the CDR3 reads TGTGCCAGTAGTTGGTCAGCAAATAGCAATCAGCCCCAGCATTTT. It specifies CASSWSANSNQPQHF.

In regard to this clone: A much larger clone differs from this one at a single base, so this may be a read error. Other nucleotide sequences from this sample produce the same CDR3. The chain has TRBV9 and TRBJ2-3, with 10 bases aligning to TRBD1. Germline loops: CDR1 SGDLS, CDR2 YYNGEE. There are 14 residues in the CDR3. The trim removed 1 base at V and 9 bases at J, leaving 5 bases unmatched. CDR3 sequence reads: CASSVSGQGDTQYF. The CDR3, as DNA: TGTGCCAGCAGCGTATCTGGACAGGGGGACACGCAGTATTTT.

This clone came up many times. J is TRBJ2-7 and V is TRBV3-1; the D is unclear. CDR1 is LGHDT and CDR2 is YNNKEL in the germline V gene (reference sequence). The CDR3 contains 13 residues. V was cut by 0 bases and J by 5 bases, with 8 bases left in between. CDR3 in amino acids: CASSQERPHEQYF. DNA of the CDR3: TGTGCCAGCAGCCAAGAGAGGCCACACGAGCAGTACTTC.

At least ten counts were recorded for this clone. The V and J genes are TRBV5-1 and TRBJ2-2, with D possibly being TRBD1 (6 bases). Germline V gives CDR1 SGHRS, CDR2 YFSETQ. This CDR3 has 17 amino acids. Trimming removed 1 base at V and 1 base at J, with 14 bases between. The CDR3 coding sequence is TGCGCCAGCAGCTTGAGGACAGAATTTGGGAACACCGGGGAGCTGTTTTTT. This sequence encodes CASSLRTEFGNTGELFF. The variable domain in full, completed from reference TRBV5-1 and TRBJ2-2, reads KAGVTQTPRYLIKTRGQQVTLSCSPISGHRSVSWYQQTPGQGLQFLFEYFSETQRNKGNFPGRFSGRQFSNSRSEMNVSTLELGDSALYLCASSLRTEFGNTGELFFGEGSRLTVL.

The table lists this clone with a few counts. The V and J genes are TRBV6-1 and TRBJ1-5, with TRBD1 as a possible D gene (6 bases). Trimming removed 10 bases from V and 4 bases from J, with 14 bases in between. Germline CDR1 reads MNHNS; CDR2 reads SASEGT. The CDR3 length is 13 residues. CDR3 sequence: CANRRQDNQPQHF. CDR3 coding DNA: TGTGCCAACCGAAGACAGGATAATCAGCCCCAGCATTTT.

The gene calls are TRBV6-1 and TRBJ1-5; 9 positions agree with TRBD1. The CDR3 spans 13 residues. V gave up 6 bases and J gave up 9 bases; unmatched junction bases: 6. CDR1 is MNHNS, CDR2 SASEGT, per germline. In DNA, the CDR3 is TGTGCCAGCAGCAGGGACAGGGCATGGCCCCAGCATTTT. Protein sequence: CASSRDRAWPQHF.

This clone has at least ten counts. The V and J genes are TRBV20-1 and TRBJ2-1; 10 bases match TRBD2. The CDR3 sequence is 16 residues long. The V segment lost 1 base and the J segment 8 bases; nucleotides outside the gene matches: 11. Germline CDR1 reads DFQATT; CDR2 reads SNEGSKA (reference sequence). CDR3 sequence: CSARGTIAGGWDEQFF. The CDR3 DNA is TGCAGTGCTAGAGGTACGATAGCGGGGGGATGGGATGAGCAGTTCTTC.

Regarding this clone: At one of its ends the junction is not consistent with the germline gene, which may arise from a read error. The chain links TRBV28 to TRBJ2-2; D may correspond to TRBD1 or TRBD2 (5 bases each). The CDR3 has 14 residues. The germline V gene has CDR1 MDHEN and CDR2 SYDVKM. The CDR3 DNA follows: TGTGCCAGCAGGTTACAGGATAACACCGGGGAGCTGGTTTTT. It yields the protein CASRLQDNTGELVF.

This clone showed up many times. J is TRBJ1-5 and V is TRBV7-2; 8 nucleotides align to TRBD1. Germline-derived CDR1 and CDR2 are SGHTA and FQGNSA. CDR3 size: 13 residues. V shed 3 bases and J 5 bases; nucleotides not matched to a gene: 0. Here the CDR3 reads CASSLTGDQPQHF. DNA for the CDR3: TGTGCCAGCAGCTTGACAGGGGATCAGCCCCAGCATTTT.